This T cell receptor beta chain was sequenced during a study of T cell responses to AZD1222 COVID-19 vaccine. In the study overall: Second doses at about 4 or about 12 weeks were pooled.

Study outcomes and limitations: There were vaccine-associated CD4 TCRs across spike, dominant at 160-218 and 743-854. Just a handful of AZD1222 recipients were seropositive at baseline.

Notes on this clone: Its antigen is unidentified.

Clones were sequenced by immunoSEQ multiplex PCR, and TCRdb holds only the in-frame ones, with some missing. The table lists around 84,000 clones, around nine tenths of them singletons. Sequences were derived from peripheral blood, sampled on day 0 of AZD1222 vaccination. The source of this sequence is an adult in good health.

CDR3 amino acids: CASSEQQIENSPLHF. DNA of the CDR3: TGTGCCAGCAGTGAACAGCAAATCGAGAATTCACCCCTCCACTTT. This sequence joins TRBV2 and TRBJ1-6; no firm D call. CDR3 length: 15 residues. V lost 2 bases and J lost 7, with 12 bases in between. The germline V gene encodes CDR1 SNHLY and CDR2 FYNNEI.